This T cell receptor beta chain was observed in a study of T cell responses to AZD1222 COVID-19 vaccine. Turning to the study itself: Second-dose groups at about 4 or about 12 weeks were pooled.

Sequenced by immunoSEQ multiplex PCR; TCRdb stores in-frame clones only, minus some. Among 120,000 to 150,000 clones, approximately 90% were seen once, and the ten largest hold about 3%. Germline lookup yields CDR1 SGHRS and CDR2 YFSETQ. V lost 4 bases and J lost 4, with 15 bases in between. The CDR3 sequence is 15 residues long. As regards this clone: Its antigen is unknown.

Whole-study findings and limits: Researchers report vaccine-associated CD4 TCRs spanning spike, with dominance at 160-218 and 743-854. Donors were chiefly white British, with a greater number of females, and clonal diversity was perhaps underestimated. Nearly half of unique spike-specific TCRs reportedly avoided B.1.351 and B.1.1.7 mutated regions.

V is TRBV5-1 and J is TRBJ1-3, with D hard to call. Material: peripheral blood, obtained on day 0 of AZD1222 vaccination. This TCR came from an adult in good health. This CDR3 is CASSPLPRGGNTIYF. CDR3 bases: TGCGCCAGCAGCCCATTACCTCGGGGAGGAAACACCATATATTTT.